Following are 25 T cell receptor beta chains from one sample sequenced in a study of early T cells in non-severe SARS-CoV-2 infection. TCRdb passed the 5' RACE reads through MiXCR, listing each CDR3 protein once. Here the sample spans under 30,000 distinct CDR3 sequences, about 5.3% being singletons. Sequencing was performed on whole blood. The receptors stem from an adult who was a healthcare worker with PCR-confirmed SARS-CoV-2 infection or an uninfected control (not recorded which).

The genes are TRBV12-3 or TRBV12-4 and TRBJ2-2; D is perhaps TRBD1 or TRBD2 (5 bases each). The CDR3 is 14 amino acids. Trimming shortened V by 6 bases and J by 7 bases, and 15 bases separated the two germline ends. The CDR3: CASRSGARYGELFF. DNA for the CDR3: TGTGCCAGCAGATCCGGGGCGCGGTACGGGGAGCTGTTTTTT.

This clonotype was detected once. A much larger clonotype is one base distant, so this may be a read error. CDR3 residues: CASSFQRAGANVLTF. DNA for the CDR3: TGTGCCAGCAGCTTTCAGAGGGCTGGGGCCAACGTCCTGACTTTC. The chain couples TRBV5-6 to TRBJ2-6; perhaps TRBD2 as D (5 bases). The length of the CDR3 is 15 residues. V was pared by 2 bases and J by 2 bases, with 8 bases between. Germline V gene data show CDR1 as SGHDT and CDR2 as YYEEEE.

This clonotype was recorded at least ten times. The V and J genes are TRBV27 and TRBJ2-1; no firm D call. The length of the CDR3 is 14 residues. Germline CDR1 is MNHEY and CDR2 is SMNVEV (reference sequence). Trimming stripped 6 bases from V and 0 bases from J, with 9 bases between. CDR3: CASSLSISYNEQFF. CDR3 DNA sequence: TGTGCCAGCAGCCTGTCCATCTCCTACAATGAGCAGTTCTTC.

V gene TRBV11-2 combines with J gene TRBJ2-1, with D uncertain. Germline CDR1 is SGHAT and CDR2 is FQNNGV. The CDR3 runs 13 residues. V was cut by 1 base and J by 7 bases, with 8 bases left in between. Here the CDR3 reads CASSLGIVNEQFF. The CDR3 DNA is TGTGCCAGCAGCTTAGGCATAGTGAATGAGCAGTTCTTC.

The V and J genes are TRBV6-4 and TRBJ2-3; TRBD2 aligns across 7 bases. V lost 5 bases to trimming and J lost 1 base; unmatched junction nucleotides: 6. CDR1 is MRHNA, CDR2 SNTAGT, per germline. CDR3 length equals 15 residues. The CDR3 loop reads CASSPSAGGTDTQYF. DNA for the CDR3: TGTGCCAGCAGTCCCTCGGCGGGAGGCACAGATACGCAGTATTTT.

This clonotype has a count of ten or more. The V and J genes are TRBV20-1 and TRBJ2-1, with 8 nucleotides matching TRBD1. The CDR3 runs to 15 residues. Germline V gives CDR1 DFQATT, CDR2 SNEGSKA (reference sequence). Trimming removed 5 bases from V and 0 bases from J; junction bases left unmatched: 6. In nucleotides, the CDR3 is TGCAGTGCTCGGACAGGGCGGAACTCCTACAATGAGCAGTTCTTC. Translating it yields CSARTGRNSYNEQFF.

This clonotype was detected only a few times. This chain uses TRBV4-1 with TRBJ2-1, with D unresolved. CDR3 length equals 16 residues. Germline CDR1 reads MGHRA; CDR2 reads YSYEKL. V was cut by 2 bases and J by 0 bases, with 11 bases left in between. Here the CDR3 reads CASSQIDLVSYNEQFF. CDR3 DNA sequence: TGCGCCAGCAGCCAAATCGACTTAGTCTCCTACAATGAGCAGTTCTTC.

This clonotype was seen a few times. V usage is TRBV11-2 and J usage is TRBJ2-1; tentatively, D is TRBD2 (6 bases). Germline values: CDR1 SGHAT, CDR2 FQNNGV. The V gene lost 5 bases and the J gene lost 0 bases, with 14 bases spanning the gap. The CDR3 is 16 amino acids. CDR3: CASSAGRLSSYNEQFF. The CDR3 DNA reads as TGTGCCAGCAGCGCGGGACGGCTTAGCTCCTACAATGAGCAGTTCTTC.

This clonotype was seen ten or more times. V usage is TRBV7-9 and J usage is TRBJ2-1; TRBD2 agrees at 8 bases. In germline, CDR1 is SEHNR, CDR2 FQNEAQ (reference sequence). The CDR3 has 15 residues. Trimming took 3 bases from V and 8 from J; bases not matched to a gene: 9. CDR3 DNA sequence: TGTGCCAGCAGCTTTCTTAGCGGGGCGGTGGATGAGCAGTTCTTC. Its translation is CASSFLSGAVDEQFF.

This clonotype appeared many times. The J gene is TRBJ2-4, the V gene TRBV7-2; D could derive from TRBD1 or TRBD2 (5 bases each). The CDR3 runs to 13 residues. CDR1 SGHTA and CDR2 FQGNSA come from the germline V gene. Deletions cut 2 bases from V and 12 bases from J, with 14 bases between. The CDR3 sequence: CASSLPQEDTQYF. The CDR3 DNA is TGTGCCAGCAGCTTACCACAGGAGGACACTCAGTACTTC.

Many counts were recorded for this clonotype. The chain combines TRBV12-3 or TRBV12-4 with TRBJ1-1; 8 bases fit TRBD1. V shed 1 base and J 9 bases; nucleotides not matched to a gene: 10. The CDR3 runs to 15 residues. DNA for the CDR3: TGTGCCAGCAGTTTAGATCAGGGGGCCAGATCAAAAGCTTTCTTT. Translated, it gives CASSLDQGARSKAFF.

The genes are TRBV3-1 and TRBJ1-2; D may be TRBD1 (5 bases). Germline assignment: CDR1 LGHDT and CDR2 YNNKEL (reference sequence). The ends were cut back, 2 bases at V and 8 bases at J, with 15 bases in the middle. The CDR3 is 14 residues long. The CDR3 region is CASSQIAGLGGYTF. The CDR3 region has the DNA TGTGCCAGCAGCCAAATTGCAGGGCTGGGAGGCTACACCTTC.

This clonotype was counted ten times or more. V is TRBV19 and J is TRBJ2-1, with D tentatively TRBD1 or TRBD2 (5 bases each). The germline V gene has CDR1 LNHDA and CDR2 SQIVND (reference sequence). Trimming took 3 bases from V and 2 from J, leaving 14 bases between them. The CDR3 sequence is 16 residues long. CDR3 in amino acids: CASSMGRVRPYNEQFF. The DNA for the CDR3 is TGTGCCAGTAGTATGGGGCGGGTGCGTCCCTACAATGAGCAGTTCTTC.

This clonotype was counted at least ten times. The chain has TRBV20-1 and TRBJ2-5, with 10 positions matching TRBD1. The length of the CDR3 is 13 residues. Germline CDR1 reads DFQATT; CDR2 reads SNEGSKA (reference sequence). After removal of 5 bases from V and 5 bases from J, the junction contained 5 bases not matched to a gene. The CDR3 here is CSAWDRGRETQYF. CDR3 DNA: TGCAGTGCTTGGGACAGGGGTCGGGAGACCCAGTACTTC.

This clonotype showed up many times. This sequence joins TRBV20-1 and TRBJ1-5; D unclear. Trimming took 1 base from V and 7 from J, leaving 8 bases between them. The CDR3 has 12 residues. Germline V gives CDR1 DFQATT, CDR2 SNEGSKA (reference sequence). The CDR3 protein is CSARGSEQPQHF. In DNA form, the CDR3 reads TGCAGTGCTAGAGGATCAGAGCAGCCCCAGCATTTT.

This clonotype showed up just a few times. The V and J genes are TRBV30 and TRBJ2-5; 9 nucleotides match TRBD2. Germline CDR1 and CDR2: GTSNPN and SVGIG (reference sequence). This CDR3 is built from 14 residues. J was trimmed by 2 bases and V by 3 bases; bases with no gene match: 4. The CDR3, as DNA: TGTGCCTGGAGCAGGACTAGCGTACAAGAGACCCAGTACTTC. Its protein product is CAWSRTSVQETQYF.

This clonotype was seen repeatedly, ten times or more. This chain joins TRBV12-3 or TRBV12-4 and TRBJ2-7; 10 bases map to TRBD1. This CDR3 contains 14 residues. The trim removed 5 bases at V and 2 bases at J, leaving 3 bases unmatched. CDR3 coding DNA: TGTGCCAGCAGTACTGACAGGGGGCCCTACGAGCAGTACTTC. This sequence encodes CASSTDRGPYEQYF.

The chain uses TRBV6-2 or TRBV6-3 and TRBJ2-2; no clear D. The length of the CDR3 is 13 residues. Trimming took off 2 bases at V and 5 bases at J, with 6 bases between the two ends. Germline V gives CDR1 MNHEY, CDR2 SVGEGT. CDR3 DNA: TGTGCCAGCAGTTACAGATTAACCGGGGAGCTGTTTTTT. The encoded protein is CASSYRLTGELFF.

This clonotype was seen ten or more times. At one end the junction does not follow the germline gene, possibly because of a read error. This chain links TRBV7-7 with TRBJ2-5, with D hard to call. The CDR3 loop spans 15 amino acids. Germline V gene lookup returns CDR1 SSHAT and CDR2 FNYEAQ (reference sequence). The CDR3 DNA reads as TGTGCTAGCAGCCCTGGCCCAGAATCCCAAGAGACCCAGTACTTC. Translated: CASSPGPESQETQYF.

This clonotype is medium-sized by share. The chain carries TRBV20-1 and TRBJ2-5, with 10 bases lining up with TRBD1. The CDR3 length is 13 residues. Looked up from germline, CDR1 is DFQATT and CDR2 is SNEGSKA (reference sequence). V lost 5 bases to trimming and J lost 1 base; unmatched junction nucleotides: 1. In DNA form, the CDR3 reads TGCAGTGCTCGGACAGGGGGCCAAGAGACCCAGTACTTC. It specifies CSARTGGQETQYF.

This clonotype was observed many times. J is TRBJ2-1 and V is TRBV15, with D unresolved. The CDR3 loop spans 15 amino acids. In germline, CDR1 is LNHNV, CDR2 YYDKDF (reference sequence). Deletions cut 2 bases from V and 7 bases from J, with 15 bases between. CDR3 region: CATSRQRTAGNEQFF. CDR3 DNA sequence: TGTGCCACCAGCAGACAAAGGACCGCTGGGAATGAGCAGTTCTTC.

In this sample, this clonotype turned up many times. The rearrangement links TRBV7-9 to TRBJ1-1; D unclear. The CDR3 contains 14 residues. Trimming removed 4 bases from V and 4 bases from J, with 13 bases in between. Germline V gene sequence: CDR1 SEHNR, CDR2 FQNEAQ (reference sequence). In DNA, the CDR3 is TGTGCCAGCAGCTATCCTCTGACGGTCACTGAAGCTTTCTTT. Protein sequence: CASSYPLTVTEAFF. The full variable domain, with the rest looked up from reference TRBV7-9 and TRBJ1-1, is DTGVSQNPRHKITKRGQNVTFRCDPISEHNRLYWYRQTLGQGPEFLTYFQNEAQLEKSRLLSDRFSAERPKGSFSTLEIQRTEQGDSAMYLCASSYPLTVTEAFFGQGTRLTVV.

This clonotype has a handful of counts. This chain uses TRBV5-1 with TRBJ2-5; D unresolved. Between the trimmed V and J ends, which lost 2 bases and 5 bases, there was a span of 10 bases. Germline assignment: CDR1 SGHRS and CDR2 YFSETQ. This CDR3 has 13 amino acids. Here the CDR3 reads CASSLRMRETQYF. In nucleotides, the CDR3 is TGCGCCAGCAGCTTAAGGATGCGGGAGACCCAGTACTTC.

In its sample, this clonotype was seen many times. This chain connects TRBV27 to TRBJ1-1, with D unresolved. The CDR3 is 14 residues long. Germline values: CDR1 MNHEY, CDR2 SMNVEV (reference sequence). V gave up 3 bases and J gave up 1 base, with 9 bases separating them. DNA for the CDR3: TGTGCCAGCAGTTTGAGTCGTAAGAACACTGAAGCTTTCTTT. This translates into CASSLSRKNTEAFF.

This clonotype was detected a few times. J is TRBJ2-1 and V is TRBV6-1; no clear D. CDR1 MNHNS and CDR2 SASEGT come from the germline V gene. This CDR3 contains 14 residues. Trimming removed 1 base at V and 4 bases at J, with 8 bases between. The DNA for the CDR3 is TGTGCCAGCAGTGAAGTTGTGTTATACAATGAGCAGTTCTTC. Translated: CASSEVVLYNEQFF.